This record concerns one T cell receptor beta chain sequence. This clonotype was counted at least ten times. Its specific antigen is unknown. The record has no base qualities; no much larger clone is one base away. Amplification of TCR beta CDR3 regions was carried out from RNA transcripts. The first round of RT-PCR for the TCR CDR3 was performed with the HTBI primer set and the Qiagen OneStep RT-PCR kit. Libraries were constructed in a second round of multiplex PCR, after which size selection and purification were carried out. Sequencing of the libraries was done on an Illumina HiSeq2000 using paired-end 100 bp reads. In the paper's pipeline: SOAPnuke was used to process the raw data, removing reads that contained adapters or uncalled bases, had a mean Phred below 15, or lacked an exact match to the constant primer or identifier. High-quality paired reads were merged with COPE v1.2.5, and unique nucleotide sequences were defined as clonotypes. MiTCR v1.1 was used to align clonotypes to the IMGT TRBV, TRBD and TRBJ reference segments. Analysis was restricted to V-J combinations with a frequency above 0.0001, which covered over 98% of repertoires. The TCS score was defined as the ratio of F50 (clonal expansion) to E x V (chaos), calculated using BLOSUM62-based TCRdist between CDR3 peptides within each V-J. Welch's t-statistics and random forest reduced 500 to 650 V-J features to roughly 13, which were used in a naive Bayes classifier (R e1071). TCRdb itself trimmed the public reads at Q25 with fastp, ran MiXCR and retained productive beta chains. All rows with the same CDR3 protein become a single entry with the most common DNA and genes. These V and J calls rely on TCRdb rather than the paper's analysis. This sample gives about 640,000 distinct CDR3 sequences in total; more than 12% of them show up just once. The top ten constitute around 13% of the sample.

From the cysteine up to the phenylalanine, the CDR3 has a length of 16 residues. The entry retains the CDR3 DNA only, 48 bases that are in frame from base 1. In the germline V gene (reference sequence), CDR1 corresponds to LGHDT and CDR2 to YNNKEL. The trim is 4 bases for V and 0 bases for J, with a gap of 16 bases between the germline ends. This specimen belongs to a study of T cells in Graves' hyperthyroidism and ophthalmopathy (dated by TCRdb to between 2017 and 2020). As for the study more broadly: Peripheral blood was collected at initial diagnosis, before any treatment. To identify distinguishing TCR V-J signatures, a discovery cohort of some 100 patients was used, comprising 40 to 45 with Graves' ophthalmopathy and some 57 with stable Graves' hyperthyroidism. Whether ophthalmopathy could be predicted prospectively was tested in an independent validation cohort made up of about 18 hyperthyroidism patients plus 17 patients who later progressed to ophthalmopathy. For training and testing, the 100 patients in the discovery cohort were randomly divided in a 7:3 ratio. Thyroid tissue and blood T-cell repertoires from six Graves' hyperthyroidism patients were also compared in the study. Once sampling was done, hyperthyroidism patients were given methimazole at a starting dose of 30 mg daily, whereas ophthalmopathy patients were given high-dose intravenous methylprednisolone. According to the paper, TCR Vbeta CDR3 sequencing was carried out on some 140 peripheral blood samples, which came from approximately 41 ophthalmopathy, under 85 hyperthyroidism and approximately 17 progressor patients. Paper-wide results and their limitations: In cross-validation, a model built on a 13 V-J signature told ophthalmopathy apart from stable hyperthyroidism with over 85% sensitivity and around 83% specificity, and in testing the same model reached 80%/75%. In validation, progression to ophthalmopathy was predicted by the model with nearly 71% sensitivity and 72% to 85% specificity, a median of about 6.4 months before onset. Sample size was not statistically predetermined, and blinding of investigators to group allocation was not performed. Blood samples also contained most of the expanded thyroid clonotypes (frequency above 0.001), which suggests that blood repertoires may reflect thyroid immune responses.

In the ophthalmopathy patients, disease was moderately to severely active, with a Clinical Activity Score of 3 or more, a NOSPECS grade of 4 or more, and a duration of less than 3 months. The study excluded patients with uncontrolled infections, other autoimmune diseases, pregnancy or lactation. Diagnoses were based on clinical symptoms, serum thyroxine and TRAb, thyroid ultrasound and orbital computed tomography. PBMCs were separated from approximately 9.9 ml of fresh peripheral blood using Ficoll-Paque density gradient centrifugation. Total RNA was extracted with Trizol reagent, and quality was checked on an Agilent 2100 Bioanalyzer.

The clonotype originates from a woman between 45 and 65 years old with Graves' ophthalmopathy. Sequencing was carried out using blood. This chain joins TRBV3-1 to TRBJ2-7; TRBD2 is possibly the D segment (6 matching bases). The bases read TGTGCCAGCAGCCCCCGCGGGGTGGCAGGCTCCTACGAGCAGTACTTC. Translated, it gives CASSPRGVAGSYEQYF.